The rows below give T cell receptor beta chains drawn from one sample of a study of blood T cells in healthy people across ages. Each CDR3 protein gets one entry after TCRdb re-called the 5' RACE reads with MiXCR. The profile shows more than 650,000 distinct CDR3 sequences, about 48% of them singletons. Sequencing used blood. The source is a man older than 75 in good health. The CDR3 runs from the conserved cysteine through the conserved F or W. The D gene is left open where the match is weak. The size field is filled for only some rows; it gives once, few, many or a size class.

-	TRBV5-1	TRBJ2-7	-	TGCGCCAGCAGCTCCGGGGTAGCGGCGGCAAATGTGAGCTCCTACGAGCAGTACTTC	CASSSGVAAANVSSYEQYF
-	TRBV27	TRBJ2-7	few	TGTGCCAGCAGTTTATCACAAGCACGCGAGCAGTACTTC	CASSLSQAREQYF
TRBD2	TRBV20-1	TRBJ2-5	-	TGCAGTGCTCGACCAGGACTAGCGGGAATGAGGGAGACCCAGTACTTC	CSARPGLAGMRETQYF
-	TRBV3-1	TRBJ2-6	-	TGTGCCAGCAGCACGGACTCCGCTGGGGCCAACGTCCTGACTTTC	CASSTDSAGANVLTF
-	TRBV5-1	TRBJ2-7	few	TGCGCCAGCAGCTTTATAGCGGTAAGCTCCTACGAGCAGTACTTC	CASSFIAVSSYEQYF
TRBD2	TRBV2	TRBJ2-1	-	TGTGCCAGCAGGACCGGGACTAGTCCGAATGAGCAGTTCTTC	CASRTGTSPNEQFF
-	TRBV6-5	TRBJ1-2	-	TGTGCCAGCAGTTACTCGATCAGTCCCCCTTCTCCTAACTATGGCTACACCTTC	CASSYSISPPSPNYGYTF
-	TRBV7-8	TRBJ1-2	-	TGTGCCAGCAGCACGGAGACAGGCGCATCTTATGGCTACACCTTC	CASSTETGASYGYTF
-	TRBV28	TRBJ2-5	-	TGTGCCAGCGGTTTATCGATGTGGGGGACCCAGTACTTC	CASGLSMWGTQYF
TRBD2	TRBV29-1	TRBJ2-1	few	TGCAGCGTTGACGCTCGCGGGAGGGATAATTACAATGAGCAGTTCTTC	CSVDARGRDNYNEQFF
TRBD2	TRBV11-1	TRBJ2-7	once	TGTGCCAGCAGCCGGACTAGCGGGAGTGGGACCTACGAGCAGTACTTC	CASSRTSGSGTYEQYF
-	TRBV12-3/TRBV12-4	TRBJ2-7	-	TGTGCCAGCAGTACAAGATTCTACGAGCAGTACTTC	CASSTRFYEQYF
-	TRBV5-1	TRBJ2-1	few	TGCGCCAGCAGCTCGACTACAAGCTCCTACAATGAGCAGTTCTTC	CASSSTTSSYNEQFF
TRBD1	TRBV6-6	TRBJ2-7	few	TGTGCCAGCAGACCAGACAGGGGTGAATCCTACGAGCAGTACTTC	CASRPDRGESYEQYF
TRBD2	TRBV12-3/TRBV12-4	TRBJ2-1	once	TGTGCCAGCCACAAGCGGGAGGCCCCGAATGAGCAGTTCTTC	CASHKREAPNEQFF
TRBD1	TRBV18	TRBJ2-2	-	TGTGCCAGCAACCGACAGGGTTTCACCGGGGAGCTGTTTTTT	CASNRQGFTGELFF
-	TRBV28	TRBJ2-4	few	TGTGCCAGCAAAGGCCCCAAAAACATTCAGTACTTC	CASKGPKNIQYF
TRBD1	TRBV6-5	TRBJ1-2	few	TGTGCCAGCAGTTACGACCCCCTCCGACCGGGACAGGGGACCGTCTATGGCTACACCTTC	CASSYDPLRPGQGTVYGYTF
TRBD2	TRBV6-2/TRBV6-3	TRBJ2-1	few	TGTGCCACCTTCGGACTAGATTACAATGAGCAGTTCTTC	CATFGLDYNEQFF
TRBD1	TRBV6-6	TRBJ2-7	-	TGTGCCAGCAAGCACCGGGACAGAGTATACGAGCAGTACTTC	CASKHRDRVYEQYF
TRBD1	TRBV28	TRBJ1-4	-	TGTGCCAGCAGTTTATACGGGGGACAGGGGATTTTGAAACTGTTTTTT	CASSLYGGQGILKLFF
-	TRBV29-1	TRBJ2-5	-	TGCAGCGTTGAGTTTACAGTCGAGACCCAGTACTTC	CSVEFTVETQYF
-	TRBV6-5	TRBJ2-2	-	TGTGCCAGCAGTCCGCAGGGGCGTAAAGTCGGGGAGCTGTTTTTT	CASSPQGRKVGELFF
-	TRBV24-1	TRBJ2-5	-	TGTGCCACCAGCCTCAGCGGACATGGTGAGACCCAGTACTTC	CATSLSGHGETQYF
-	TRBV20-1	TRBJ2-7	-	TGCAGTGCTAGATCCTCCGCGGGACACCACGAGCAGTACTTC	CSARSSAGHHEQYF
-	TRBV7-6	TRBJ2-7	-	TGTGCCAGCAGCCTGGCTAACGGGAGTAGTATCTACGAGCAGTACTTC	CASSLANGSSIYEQYF
-	TRBV10-3	TRBJ1-2	-	TGTGCCATCAGTGAATCGGGGGCCTCGGCTAACTATGGCTACACCTTC	CAISESGASANYGYTF
TRBD2	TRBV9	TRBJ2-1	-	TGTGCCAGCAGCGTAGGAGGGAGGGGATACAATGAGCAGTTCTTC	CASSVGGRGYNEQFF
TRBD1	TRBV7-2	TRBJ2-5	-	TGTGCCAGCAGCTCCGGACAGGAGGTCCAAGAGACCCAGTACTTC	CASSSGQEVQETQYF
TRBD2	TRBV20-1	TRBJ2-1	many	TGCAGTGCGGCAAAGACTAGCACCGGCTATGAGCAGTTCTTC	CSAAKTSTGYEQFF
-	TRBV3-1	TRBJ2-2	once	TGTGCCAGCAGCCAAAGAGGGGGGATTCCTTTCCGGACCGGGGAGCTGTTTTTT	CASSQRGGIPFRTGELFF
-	TRBV3-1	TRBJ1-4	-	TGTGCCAGCAGCCAATCGGGGGTAGGGTTTTCAACTAATGAAAAACTGTTTTTT	CASSQSGVGFSTNEKLFF
TRBD2	TRBV7-9	TRBJ2-3	-	TGTGCCAGCACGTCAGCGGGAGAAGTCTCAGATACGCAGTATTTT	CASTSAGEVSDTQYF